This T cell receptor beta chain was recovered during a study of shared clonotypes between healthy human individuals. The study's findings and limits: Several donors held about 5% of naive CD4 clonotypes in common. Naive subsets generally had larger estimated richness than memory subsets.

TCRdb's table, derived via immunoSEQ multiplex PCR, lists solely in-frame clones and lacks some. This repertoire shows approximately 500,000 clones, less than 96% found once; its top ten account for 0.05% to 0.07%. Points on this clone: Its antigen is not known.

The healthy adult donors were HIV-negative and reported no recent acute infections or vaccinations. The CDR3 contains 12 residues. Germline V gene lookup returns CDR1 LNHDA and CDR2 SQIVND (reference sequence). Trimming took off 8 bases at V and 7 bases at J, with 11 bases between the two ends. V usage is TRBV19 and J usage is TRBJ2-2; possibly TRBD1 or TRBD2 for D (6 bases each). The TCR sequence derives from a woman in her twenties or thirties in good health. Sequenced input: naive CD4+ T cells sorted from blood. Specified subset: CD45RA+ positively selected. CDR3 protein: CASRQEGGELFF. The DNA of the CDR3 is TGTGCCAGTCGACAGGAGGGCGGGGAGCTGTTTTTT.